A single T cell receptor beta chain is shown here with its context. The entry originates in a study of T cells in Graves' hyperthyroidism and ophthalmopathy. From RNA transcripts, TCR beta CDR3 regions were amplified. First-round RT-PCR of the TCR CDR3 relied on the HTBI primer set. TCRdb reprocessed the multiplex PCR reads with MiXCR, giving one entry per CDR3 protein. The sample has 600,000 to 750,000 distinct CDR3 sequences; approximately 15% are singletons. The trim removed 2 bases at V and 0 bases at J, leaving 25 bases unmatched. The V gene's germline CDR1 is SGHTS and CDR2 YDEGEE. This CDR3 has 23 residues.

The clonotype was recovered from a man aged 45-65 years with Graves' hyperthyroidism. This rearrangement joins TRBV5-8 to TRBJ2-1; 8 bases are shared with TRBD2. Sequences were obtained from blood. CDR3 region: CASSLRLGWLGRLREASYNEQFF. DNA of the CDR3: TGTGCCAGCAGCTTAAGGCTGGGATGGTTGGGGAGATTGCGGGAGGCCTCCTACAATGAGCAGTTCTTC.